This T cell receptor beta chain was retrieved from a study of T-cell memory formation after mild COVID-19. The CDR3 sequence is 13 residues long. Germline V gives CDR1 MNHNY, CDR2 SVGAGI (reference sequence). TCRdb independently ran MiXCR on the 5' RACE reads; one entry per CDR3 protein. The table shows 250,000 to 400,000 distinct CDR3 sequences, with 13% to 15% occurring only once. This TCR came from a man aged 18 to 29 who had mild COVID-19 (a few samples of this study predate the infection). Cell type and time point are not known. The rearrangement links TRBV6-6 to TRBJ1-2; D may be TRBD1 (5 bases). The sample consisted of PBMCs or a T cell subset sorted from them (not recorded which). CDR3 in amino acids: CAHGDGDRWGYTF. As DNA, the CDR3 is TGTGCGCATGGGGATGGGGACCGATGGGGCTACACCTTC.